This T cell receptor beta chain emerged from a study of T cell responses to AZD1222 COVID-19 vaccine. The germline CDR1 and CDR2 sequences are SGHNT and YENEEA. This CDR3 has 11 residues. Trimming removed 2 bases at V and 10 bases at J, with 6 bases between. Study outcomes and limitations: Unmutated variant regions reportedly attract nearly half of all spike-specific TCRs. Seropositive at baseline were only 5 or 6 AZD1222 recipients. No day 14 peak samples; only post-peak repertoires were characterized.

The repertoire was sequenced with immunoSEQ multiplex PCR; TCRdb's copy has only in-frame clones and lacks some. The sample includes 75,000 to 100,000 clones, about 88% of them seen just once. Details on this clone: The antigen is undetermined.

The sequencing used peripheral blood, collected on day 0 of AZD1222 vaccination. The rearrangement uses TRBV11-3 and TRBJ2-1; D is unclear. This TCR was recovered from an adult in good health. The CDR3 coding sequence is TGTGCCAGCAGCTTAAGCAGAGAGCAGTTCTTC. Amino acid sequence: CASSLSREQFF.